This paragraph covers one T cell receptor beta chain sequence. Its specificity is unknown. The data are from a study of STAT3 mutations in large granular lymphocyte leukemia. Regarding the study as a whole: At least one immunodominant TCR beta clonotype appeared in every T-cell large granular lymphocyte leukemia patient.

From germline, CDR1 is MDHEN and CDR2 SYDVKM. The CDR3 has 15 amino acids. With V trimmed by 3 bases and J by 5 bases, 6 bases remained unmatched. Method: immunoSEQ multiplex PCR; TCRdb's copy keeps in-frame clones and lacks some. The table includes some 28,000 clones, approximately 80% detected once. The source material was peripheral blood mononuclear cells. The sequence derives from a woman aged 50 to 65 with T-cell large granular lymphocyte leukemia. Some clones in this sample may be carry-over from other donors' samples. The chain is built from TRBV28 and TRBJ2-5; 10 positions match TRBD1. As DNA, the CDR3 is TGTGCCAGCAGTTTGGCGGGACAGGGGTTGGAGACCCAGTACTTC. It codes for CASSLAGQGLETQYF.